The 3 T cell receptor beta chains below all came from one sample that was sequenced in a study of blood T cells in healthy people across ages (dated by TCRdb to the mid-2010s). Libraries were made using 5' RACE. Instrument used: Illumina HiSeq 2500. A second PCR of roughly 7 to 11 cycles was run with a J-beta primer mix and a sample-barcoded 5' primer. TCRdb redid the processing of the public reads, applying fastp at Q25 and MiXCR, and retained in-frame beta chains. Every entry covers one CDR3 protein and lists the most common genes and DNA from its rows. This sample lists about 1.6 million distinct CDR3 sequences; 30% to 40% were detected once. Together, the top ten hold around 11% of the sample. Material for sequencing was blood. These receptors all stem from a woman in her 30s in good health.

The chain has TRBV5-1 and TRBJ2-5; 7 bases map to TRBD2. J lost 0 bases, V lost 0 bases, and 11 bases had no gene match. CDR3 length equals 18 residues. CDR1 is SGHRS, CDR2 YFSETQ, per germline. CDR3 protein: CASSLVGRSRGNQETQYF. The CDR3 coding sequence is TGCGCCAGCAGCTTGGTGGGCCGTTCGCGGGGGAACCAAGAGACCCAGTACTTC.

The rearrangement links TRBV7-8 to TRBJ1-5; no clear D. The length of the CDR3 is 16 residues. Trimming pared 5 bases from V and 3 bases from J, leaving 17 bases between. Germline CDR1 and CDR2: SGHVS and FQNEAQ. As DNA, the CDR3 is TGTGCCAGCAGCGTATCACATGCGGGCTACAATCAGCCCCAGCATTTT. It encodes CASSVSHAGYNQPQHF.

A few counts support this clonotype. The chain has TRBV7-4 and TRBJ1-2, with D uncertain. This CDR3 is 14 amino acids long. Germline V lookup: CDR1 SGHVT, CDR2 SQSDAQ. The germline V and J ends were trimmed by 6 bases and 6 bases, with 17 bases remaining between them. As DNA, the CDR3 is TGTGCCAGCAGAACCTCCAGAAGGTTGGATGGCTACACCTTC. It translates to CASRTSRRLDGYTF.